This TCR beta chain was sequenced for a study of blood T cell repertoires in COVID-19. Study summary: There were acute and convalescent COVID-19 samples, and they came from the United States, Italy and Spain. PBMCs, B-cell-depleted T cells, or T cells were the source of the cDNA or gDNA that made up the material.

As originally analysed: From reference gene primer amplification, estimates of nucleated cell counts were derived. Data came from immunoSEQ multiplex PCR; TCRdb stores just in-frame clones and leaves some out. That table supplies the V and J calls and clone size; D and trimming were determined from the DNA. The table lists 130,000 or so clones, around 88% of them singletons, with more than 1.5% in the top ten. Germline values: CDR1 SGHTA, CDR2 FQGNSA. CDR3 length: 13 amino acids. V was shortened by 4 bases and J by 6 bases, with 10 bases between the two germline ends. This TCR derives from a woman in her sixties with acute or convalescent COVID-19. The sequenced sample consisted of peripheral blood. This chain joins TRBV7-2 and TRBJ2-1, with unresolved D. The CDR3 spells CASSSTWSNEQFF. The CDR3 nucleotides read TGTGCCAGCAGCTCTACCTGGAGCAATGAGCAGTTCTTC.